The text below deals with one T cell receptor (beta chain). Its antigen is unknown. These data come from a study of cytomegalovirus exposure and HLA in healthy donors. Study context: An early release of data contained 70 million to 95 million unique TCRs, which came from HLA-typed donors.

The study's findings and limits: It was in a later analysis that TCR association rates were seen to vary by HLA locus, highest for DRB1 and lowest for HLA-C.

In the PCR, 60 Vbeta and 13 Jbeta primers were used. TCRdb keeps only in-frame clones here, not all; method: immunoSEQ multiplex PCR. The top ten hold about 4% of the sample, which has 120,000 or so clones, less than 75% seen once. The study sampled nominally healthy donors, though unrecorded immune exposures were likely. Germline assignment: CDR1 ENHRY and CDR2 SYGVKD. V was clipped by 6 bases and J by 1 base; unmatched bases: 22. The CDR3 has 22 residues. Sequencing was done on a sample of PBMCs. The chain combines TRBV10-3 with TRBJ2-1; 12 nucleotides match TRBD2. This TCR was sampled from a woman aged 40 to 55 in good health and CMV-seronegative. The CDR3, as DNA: TGTGCCATCAGCAATTCGGCGCGTTTAGTGACTAGCGGGAGTTTATCCTACAATGAGCAGTTCTTC. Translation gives CAISNSARLVTSGSLSYNEQFF.